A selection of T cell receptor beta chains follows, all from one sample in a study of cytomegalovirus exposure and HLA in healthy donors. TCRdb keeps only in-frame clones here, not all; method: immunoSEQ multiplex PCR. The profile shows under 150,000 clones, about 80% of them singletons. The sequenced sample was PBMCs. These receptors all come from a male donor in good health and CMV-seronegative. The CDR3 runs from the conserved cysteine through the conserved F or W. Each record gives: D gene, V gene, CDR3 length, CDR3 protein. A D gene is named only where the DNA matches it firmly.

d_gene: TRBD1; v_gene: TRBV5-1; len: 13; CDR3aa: CASSSIGQGEAFF
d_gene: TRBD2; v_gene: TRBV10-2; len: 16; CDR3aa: CASKAMSSGDPYEQYF
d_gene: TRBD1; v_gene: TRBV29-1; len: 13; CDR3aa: CSVVPPQGYGYTF
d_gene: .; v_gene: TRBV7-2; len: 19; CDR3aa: CASSLMVLPVPSSYNEQFF
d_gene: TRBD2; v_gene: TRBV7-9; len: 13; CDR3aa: CASSLTGLAGMYF
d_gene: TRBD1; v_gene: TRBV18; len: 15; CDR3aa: CASSSTGTGIYEQYF
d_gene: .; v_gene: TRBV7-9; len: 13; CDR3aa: CASVRAGNTEAFF
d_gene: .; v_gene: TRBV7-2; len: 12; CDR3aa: CASSQSNQPQHF
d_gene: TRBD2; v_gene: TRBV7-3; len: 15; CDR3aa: CASSLIGGGAETQYF
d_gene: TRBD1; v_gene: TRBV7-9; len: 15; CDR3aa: CASSLVSGGHNEQFF